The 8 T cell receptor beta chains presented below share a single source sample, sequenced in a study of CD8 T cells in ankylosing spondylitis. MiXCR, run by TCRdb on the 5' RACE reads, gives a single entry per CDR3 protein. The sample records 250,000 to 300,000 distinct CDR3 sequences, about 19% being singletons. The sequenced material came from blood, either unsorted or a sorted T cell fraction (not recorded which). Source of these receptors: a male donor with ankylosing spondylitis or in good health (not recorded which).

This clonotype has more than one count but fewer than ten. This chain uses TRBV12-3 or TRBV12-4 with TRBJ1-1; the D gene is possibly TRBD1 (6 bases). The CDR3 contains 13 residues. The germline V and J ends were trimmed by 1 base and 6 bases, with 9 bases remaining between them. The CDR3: CASSLGGRPEAFF. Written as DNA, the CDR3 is TGTGCCAGCAGTTTAGGGGGGCGCCCTGAAGCTTTCTTT.

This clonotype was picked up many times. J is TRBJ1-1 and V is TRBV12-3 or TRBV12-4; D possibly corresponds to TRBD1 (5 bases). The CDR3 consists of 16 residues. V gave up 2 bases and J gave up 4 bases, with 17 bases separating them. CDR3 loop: CASSLFLIQVGTEAFF. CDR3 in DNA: TGTGCCAGCAGTTTATTTCTGATACAGGTTGGCACTGAAGCTTTCTTT.

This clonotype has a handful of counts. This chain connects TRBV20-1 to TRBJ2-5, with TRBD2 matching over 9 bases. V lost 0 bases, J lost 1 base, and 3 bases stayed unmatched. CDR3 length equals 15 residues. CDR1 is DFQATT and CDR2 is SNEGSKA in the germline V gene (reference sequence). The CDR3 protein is CSARESGRFQETQYF. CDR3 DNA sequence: TGCAGTGCTAGAGAGAGCGGGAGGTTCCAAGAGACCCAGTACTTC.

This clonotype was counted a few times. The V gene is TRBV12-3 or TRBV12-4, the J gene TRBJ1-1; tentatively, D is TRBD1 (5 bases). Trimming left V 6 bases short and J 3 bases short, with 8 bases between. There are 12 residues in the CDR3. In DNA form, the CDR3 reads TGTGCCAGCAGCTCAGGGTACACTGAAGCTTTCTTT. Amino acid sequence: CASSSGYTEAFF.

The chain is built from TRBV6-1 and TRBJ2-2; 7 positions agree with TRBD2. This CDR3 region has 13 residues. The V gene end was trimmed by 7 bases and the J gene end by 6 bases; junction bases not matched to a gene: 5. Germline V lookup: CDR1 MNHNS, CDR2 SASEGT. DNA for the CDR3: TGTGCCAGCAAACTAGCGATGGCCGGGGAGCTGTTTTTT. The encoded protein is CASKLAMAGELFF.

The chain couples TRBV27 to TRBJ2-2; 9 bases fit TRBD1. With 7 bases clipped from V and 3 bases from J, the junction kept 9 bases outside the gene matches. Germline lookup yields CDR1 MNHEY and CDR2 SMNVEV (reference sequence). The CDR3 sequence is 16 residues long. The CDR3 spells CASKYSGTGYTGELFF. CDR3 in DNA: TGTGCCAGCAAGTACTCCGGGACAGGGTACACCGGGGAGCTGTTTTTT.

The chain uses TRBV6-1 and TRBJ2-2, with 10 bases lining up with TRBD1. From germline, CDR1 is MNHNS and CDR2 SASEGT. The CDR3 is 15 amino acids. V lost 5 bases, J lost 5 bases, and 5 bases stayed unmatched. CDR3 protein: CASSPTGGLTGELFF. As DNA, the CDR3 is TGTGCCAGCAGTCCGACAGGGGGCCTGACCGGGGAGCTGTTTTTT.

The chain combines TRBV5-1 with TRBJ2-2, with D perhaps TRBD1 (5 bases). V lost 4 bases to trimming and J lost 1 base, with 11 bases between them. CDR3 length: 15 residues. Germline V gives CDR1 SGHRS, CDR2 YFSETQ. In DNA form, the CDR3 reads TGCGCCAGCAGCCGAGGACATAAGAACACCGGGGAGCTGTTTTTT. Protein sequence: CASSRGHKNTGELFF.